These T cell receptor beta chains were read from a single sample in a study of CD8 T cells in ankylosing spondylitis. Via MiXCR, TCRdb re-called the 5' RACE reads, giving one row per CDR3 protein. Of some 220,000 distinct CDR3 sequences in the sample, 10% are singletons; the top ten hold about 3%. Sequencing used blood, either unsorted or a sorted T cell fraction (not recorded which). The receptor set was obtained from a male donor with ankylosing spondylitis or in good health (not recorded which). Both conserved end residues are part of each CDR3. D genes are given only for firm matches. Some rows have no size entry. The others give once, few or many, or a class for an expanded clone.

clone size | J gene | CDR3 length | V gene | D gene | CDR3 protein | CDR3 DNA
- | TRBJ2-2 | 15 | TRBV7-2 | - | CASSLGFPGAGELFF | TGTGCCAGCAGCTTAGGTTTCCCGGGGGCCGGGGAGCTGTTTTTT
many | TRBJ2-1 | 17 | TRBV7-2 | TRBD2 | CASSLVRAGAVYNEQFF | TGTGCCAGCAGCTTAGTCAGGGCGGGAGCAGTCTACAATGAGCAGTTCTTC
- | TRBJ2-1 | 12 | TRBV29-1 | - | CSVLDWGVEQFF | TGCAGCGTTCTGGACTGGGGCGTTGAGCAGTTCTTC
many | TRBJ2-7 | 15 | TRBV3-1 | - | CASSQGTRSPYEQYF | TGTGCCAGCAGCCAAGGGACACGCTCTCCCTACGAGCAGTACTTC
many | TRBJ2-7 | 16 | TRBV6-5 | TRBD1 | CASSYSLGQGSGEQYF | TGTGCCAGCAGTTACTCGTTAGGACAGGGGTCGGGGGAGCAGTACTTC
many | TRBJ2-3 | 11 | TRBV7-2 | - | CASRFSNTQYF | TGTGCCAGCAGATTCTCAAATACGCAGTATTTT
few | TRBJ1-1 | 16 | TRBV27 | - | CASSFHWGGQDTEAFF | TGTGCCAGCAGTTTCCATTGGGGAGGGCAGGACACTGAAGCTTTCTTT
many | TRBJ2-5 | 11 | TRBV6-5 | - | CASGAIATQYF | TGTGCCAGCGGGGCTATTGCGACCCAGTACTTC
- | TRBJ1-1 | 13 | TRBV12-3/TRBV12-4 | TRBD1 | CASSLRDSTEAFF | TGTGCCAGCAGTTTAAGGGACAGCACTGAAGCTTTCTTT
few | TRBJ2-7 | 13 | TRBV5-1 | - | CASSSDEAYEQYF | TGCGCCAGCAGCAGTGACGAGGCATACGAGCAGTACTTC
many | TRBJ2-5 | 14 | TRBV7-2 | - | CASSLEAALETQYF | TGTGCCAGCAGCTTAGAGGCGGCGCTTGAGACCCAGTACTTC
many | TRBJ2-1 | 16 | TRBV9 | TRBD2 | CASSVSGRAAGNEQFF | TGTGCCAGCAGCGTATCGGGGAGGGCCGCTGGGAATGAGCAGTTCTTC
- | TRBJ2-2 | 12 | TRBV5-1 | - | CASEGRNGELFF | TGCGCCAGCGAGGGAAGGAACGGGGAGCTGTTTTTT
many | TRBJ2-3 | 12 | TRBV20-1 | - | CSANPEPREQYF | TGCAGTGCTAACCCCGAGCCGCGGGAGCAGTATTTT
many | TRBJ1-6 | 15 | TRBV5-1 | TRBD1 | CASSGGQTGNSPLHF | TGCGCCAGCAGCGGGGGACAGACGGGTAATTCACCCCTCCACTTT
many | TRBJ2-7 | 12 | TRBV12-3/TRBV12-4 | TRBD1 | CASSSGGYEQYF | TGTGCCAGCAGTTCAGGGGGATACGAGCAGTACTTC
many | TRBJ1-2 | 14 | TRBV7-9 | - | CASSLYSRENGYTF | TGTGCCAGCAGCTTATATTCCAGGGAAAATGGCTACACCTTC
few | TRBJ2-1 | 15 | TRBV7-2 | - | CASSLVGGPYNEQFF | TGTGCCAGCAGCTTAGTCGGGGGGCCTTACAATGAGCAGTTCTTC
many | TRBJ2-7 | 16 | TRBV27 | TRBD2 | CASSLLAGVGSYEQYF | TGTGCCAGCAGTTTATTGGCGGGAGTGGGGTCCTACGAGCAGTACTTC
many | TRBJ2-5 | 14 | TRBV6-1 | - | CASSHRQPQETQYF | TGTGCCAGCAGCCACCGACAGCCCCAAGAGACCCAGTACTTC
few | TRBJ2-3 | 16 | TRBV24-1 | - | CATSDFGGSGGDTQYF | TGTGCCACCAGTGATTTCGGAGGTAGCGGTGGAGATACGCAGTATTTT
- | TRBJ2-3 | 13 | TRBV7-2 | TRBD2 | CASSSGGQDTQYF | TGTGCCAGCAGCTCGGGGGGTCAAGATACGCAGTATTTT
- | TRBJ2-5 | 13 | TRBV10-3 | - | CAISGILGETQYF | TGTGCCATCAGTGGGATTTTAGGGGAGACCCAGTACTTC
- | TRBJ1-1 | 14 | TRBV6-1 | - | CASSGGPGFDEAFF | TGTGCCAGCAGTGGGGGCCCAGGGTTCGATGAAGCTTTCTTT
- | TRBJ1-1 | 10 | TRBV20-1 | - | CSASMAEAFF | TGCAGTGCTAGTATGGCTGAAGCTTTCTTT
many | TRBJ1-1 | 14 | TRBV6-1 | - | CASSEGLARVGAFF | TGTGCCAGCAGTGAAGGGCTGGCCCGAGTAGGAGCTTTCTTT
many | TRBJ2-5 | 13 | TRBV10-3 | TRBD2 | CAIRDSGSEAQYF | TGTGCCATCAGAGATAGCGGGAGCGAGGCCCAGTACTTC
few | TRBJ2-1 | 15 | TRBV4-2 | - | CASSQGRSNLHEQFF | TGTGCCAGCAGCCAAGGTCGGTCTAACCTCCATGAGCAGTTCTTC
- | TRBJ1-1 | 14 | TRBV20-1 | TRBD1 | CSASSPQGATEAFF | TGCAGTGCTAGCTCGCCTCAGGGGGCAACTGAAGCTTTCTTT
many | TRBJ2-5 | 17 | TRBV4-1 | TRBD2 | CASSQETNSGGQETQYF | TGCGCCAGCAGCCAAGAAACGAATAGCGGGGGCCAAGAGACCCAGTACTTC
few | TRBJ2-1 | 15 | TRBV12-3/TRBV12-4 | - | CASSFPGATGNEQFF | TGTGCCAGCAGTTTCCCAGGGGCGACGGGGAATGAGCAGTTCTTC
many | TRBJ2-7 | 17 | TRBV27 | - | CASSPGFDRTFSYEQYF | TGTGCCAGCAGTCCCGGCTTTGACAGGACTTTCTCCTACGAGCAGTACTTC
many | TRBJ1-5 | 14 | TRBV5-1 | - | CASSLDGADQPQHF | TGCGCCAGCAGCTTGGATGGTGCTGATCAGCCCCAGCATTTT
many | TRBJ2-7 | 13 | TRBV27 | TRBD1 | CASSPITGDEQYF | TGTGCCAGCAGTCCTATTACAGGGGACGAGCAGTACTTC
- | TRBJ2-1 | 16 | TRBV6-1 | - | CASTPSGPGPYNEQFF | TGTGCCAGCACCCCCAGCGGCCCTGGCCCCTACAATGAGCAGTTCTTC
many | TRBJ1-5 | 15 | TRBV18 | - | CASSPVQDKEQPQHF | TGTGCCAGCTCACCAGTACAGGACAAGGAGCAGCCCCAGCATTTT
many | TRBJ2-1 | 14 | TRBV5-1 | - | CASSYGVSYNEQFF | TGCGCCAGCAGCTACGGAGTTTCCTACAATGAGCAGTTCTTC
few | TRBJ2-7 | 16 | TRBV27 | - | CASSLGWGSSQVEQYF | TGTGCCAGCAGTTTAGGGTGGGGGTCCTCACAGGTGGAGCAGTACTTC
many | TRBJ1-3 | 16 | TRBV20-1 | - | CSASRDGYFSGNTIYF | TGCAGTGCTAGCAGGGACGGTTACTTTTCTGGAAACACCATATATTTT
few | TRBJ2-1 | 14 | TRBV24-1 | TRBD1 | CATSDPGTANEQFF | TGTGCCACCAGTGATCCCGGGACAGCTAATGAGCAGTTCTTC
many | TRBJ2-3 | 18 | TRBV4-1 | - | CASSRRLQRVMVTDTQYF | TGCGCCAGCAGCCGACGGTTACAGAGGGTAATGGTCACAGATACGCAGTATTTT
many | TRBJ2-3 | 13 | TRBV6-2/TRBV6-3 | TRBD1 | CASFGQGIDPQYF | TGTGCCAGTTTCGGACAGGGCATAGATCCGCAGTATTTT
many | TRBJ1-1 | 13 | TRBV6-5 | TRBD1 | CASSSDRDTEAFF | TGTGCCAGCAGTTCGGACAGGGACACTGAAGCTTTCTTT
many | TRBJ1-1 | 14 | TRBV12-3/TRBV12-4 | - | CASSLRRKNSEAFF | TGTGCCAGCAGTTTAAGACGGAAGAACAGTGAAGCTTTCTTT
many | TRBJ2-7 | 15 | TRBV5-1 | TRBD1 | CASSKAGTGAYEQYF | TGCGCCAGCTCCAAAGCCGGGACAGGGGCCTACGAGCAGTACTTC
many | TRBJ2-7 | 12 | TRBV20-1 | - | CSARGVTPEQYF | TGCAGTGCGCGTGGGGTTACGCCGGAGCAGTACTTC
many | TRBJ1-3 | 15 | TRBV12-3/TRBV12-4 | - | CASSFGRTKGNTIYF | TGTGCCAGCAGTTTTGGCCGGACCAAAGGAAACACCATATATTTT
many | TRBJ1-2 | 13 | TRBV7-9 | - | CASSPTDSFGYTF | TGTGCCAGCAGCCCAACGGACAGTTTTGGCTACACCTTC